Below are 24 T cell receptor beta chains sequenced from a single sample in a study of shared clonotypes between healthy human individuals. The table came from immunoSEQ multiplex PCR; TCRdb's copy has only in-frame clones and leaves some out. The sample yields under 650,000 clones, roughly 95% seen once. The sequenced sample consisted of naive CD4+ T cells sorted from blood. Subset noted: CD45RA+ positively selected. These TCRs come from a woman aged 30 to 39 in good health.

The V and J genes are TRBV2 and TRBJ2-2; TRBD2 agrees at 7 bases. Germline-derived CDR1 and CDR2 are SNHLY and FYNNEI. This CDR3 has 17 amino acids. Germline trimming cut 4 bases from V and 7 bases from J; bases unmatched to any gene: 15. The CDR3 sequence: CASSAWRDYQGDGELFF. The CDR3 nucleotides read TGTGCCAGCAGTGCGTGGCGGGACTACCAAGGTGACGGGGAGCTGTTTTTT.

This chain links TRBV6-5 with TRBJ2-7; 12 nucleotides line up with TRBD1. The V gene's germline CDR1 is MNHEY and CDR2 SVGAGI. This CDR3 has 14 residues. Germline trimming cut 11 bases from V and 5 bases from J; bases unmatched to any gene: 10. As DNA, the CDR3 is TGTGCCTGCTCATCGGGACAGGGGGCCCACGAGCAGTACTTC. Amino acids: CACSSGQGAHEQYF.

V gene TRBV10-3 combines with J gene TRBJ2-7; 9 bases agree with TRBD1. From germline, CDR1 is ENHRY and CDR2 SYGVKD. This CDR3 spans 14 amino acids. The J segment lost 5 bases and the V segment lost 6 bases, leaving 8 bases of the junction unmatched. DNA of the CDR3: TGTGCCATCAGACCCGGGACAGGGTTGAACGAGCAGTACTTC. Translated: CAIRPGTGLNEQYF.

J is TRBJ1-1 and V is TRBV5-1; D remains ambiguous. Per germline, CDR1 SGHRS and CDR2 YFSETQ. With 4 bases removed from V and 1 base from J, the gap between germline ends came to 14 bases. CDR3 length: 15 residues. The CDR3 is CASSTTIRQNTEAFF. In DNA form, the CDR3 reads TGCGCCAGCAGCACAACCATACGCCAGAACACTGAAGCTTTCTTT.

The rearrangement uses TRBV6-5 and TRBJ2-1; D perhaps matches TRBD1 (5 bases). The CDR3 length is 14 residues. CDR1 MNHEY and CDR2 SVGAGI come from the germline V gene. V was trimmed by 6 bases and J by 4 bases, leaving 13 bases between them. The CDR3 protein is CASSDRSGYNEQFF. CDR3 coding DNA: TGTGCCAGCAGCGATCGGTCAGGGTACAATGAGCAGTTCTTC.

V is TRBV19 and J is TRBJ1-6; D remains ambiguous. The CDR3 covers 16 residues. Trimming pared 0 bases from V and 8 bases from J, leaving 14 bases between. Germline lookup yields CDR1 LNHDA and CDR2 SQIVND (reference sequence). The CDR3 loop reads CASSIDPGRRDSPLHF. DNA for the CDR3: TGTGCCAGTAGTATAGACCCGGGGAGGCGCGATTCACCCCTCCACTTT. The variable domain in full, completed from reference TRBV19 and TRBJ1-6, reads DGGITQSPKYLFRKEGQNVTLSCEQNLNHDAMYWYRQDPGQGLRLIYYSQIVNDFQKGDIAEGYSVSREKKESFPLTVTSAQKNPTAFYLCASSIDPGRRDSPLHFGNGTRLTVT.

As DNA, the CDR3 is TGTGCCAGCAGCCGATCTGGGCCCGGTGAAAAACTGTTTTTT. Translated: CASSRSGPGEKLFF. The gene calls are TRBV6-5 and TRBJ1-4; no clear D. Germline V lookup: CDR1 MNHEY, CDR2 SVGAGI. V was cut by 6 bases and J by 7 bases, with 15 bases left in between. CDR3 length: 14 amino acids.

V gene TRBV6-6 combines with J gene TRBJ1-5; unclear D gene. V shed 4 bases and J shed 3 bases, with 7 bases lying between them. The CDR3 length is 13 residues. CDR1 is MNHNY and CDR2 is SVGAGI in the germline V gene (reference sequence). CDR3 bases: TGTGCCAGCAGTTCATTCCACAATCAGCCCCAGCATTTT. This translates into CASSSFHNQPQHF.

The V call is TRBV19, the J call TRBJ1-2; D unresolved. This CDR3 spans 13 amino acids. Deletions cut 5 bases from V and 2 bases from J, with 9 bases between. Germline CDR1 LNHDA, CDR2 SQIVND (reference sequence). The chain's CDR3 is CASSDTANYGYTF. CDR3 nucleotide sequence: TGTGCCAGTAGTGACACAGCGAACTATGGCTACACCTTC.

J is TRBJ1-2 and V is TRBV6-5; D possibly corresponds to TRBD1 (5 bases). This CDR3 contains 13 residues. CDR1 is MNHEY, CDR2 SVGAGI, per germline. Trimming took off 6 bases at V and 4 bases at J, with 12 bases between the two ends. The CDR3, as DNA: TGTGCCAGCAGAACAAGGGGACCCTATGGCTACACCTTC. This sequence encodes CASRTRGPYGYTF.

Worth noting for this clone: This specimen includes other DNA sequences encoding the same CDR3. The chain has TRBV15 and TRBJ1-5; TRBD1 matches 7 bases. The CDR3 loop spans 15 amino acids. With V trimmed by 1 base and J by 4 bases, 4 bases remained unmatched. Germline V CDR1 and CDR2: LNHNV, YYDKDF (reference sequence). CDR3 sequence: CATSRGGTVNQPQHF. DNA for the CDR3: TGTGCCACCAGCAGAGGCGGGACAGTTAATCAGCCCCAGCATTTT. Full variable domain (remainder filled in from reference TRBV15 and TRBJ1-5): DAMVIQNPRYQVTQFGKPVTLSCSQTLNHNVMYWYQQKSSQAPKLLFHYYDKDFNNEADTPDNFQSRRPNTSFCFLDIRSPGLGDTAMYLCATSRGGTVNQPQHFGDGTRLSIL.

The rearrangement links TRBV5-4 to TRBJ2-5, with D uncertain. The DNA end favors TRBJ2-7, so the J call may be wrong. CDR1 and CDR2 (germline): SGHNT, YYREEE (reference sequence). The CDR3 runs 13 residues. As DNA, the CDR3 is TGTGCCAGCAGCTTTACAAACTCCTACGAGCAGTACTTC. Protein: CASSFTNSYEQYF.

The V gene is TRBV7-2, the J gene TRBJ2-7, with a weak D call TRBD1 (5 bases). The CDR3 runs 12 residues. Per germline, CDR1 SGHTA and CDR2 FQGNSA. Trimming took 5 bases from V and 5 from J, leaving 10 bases between them. CDR3 residues: CASSARADEQYF. For the CDR3, the DNA is TGTGCCAGCAGCGCCAGGGCCGACGAGCAGTACTTC. Based on the CDR3 plus reference TRBV7-2 and TRBJ2-7, the full variable domain is GAGVSQSPSNKVTEKGKDVELRCDPISGHTALYWYRQSLGQGLEFLIYFQGNSAPDKSGLPSDRFSAERTGGSVSTLTIQRTQQEDSAVYLCASSARADEQYFGPGTRLTVT.

The chain recombines TRBV5-1 with TRBJ2-1, with 12 bases that match TRBD2. CDR3 size: 14 residues. The germline CDR1 and CDR2 sequences are SGHRS and YFSETQ. V trimming: 4 bases; J trimming: 8 bases; junction bases outside the gene matches: 4. CDR3 protein: CASSTTSGRDEQFF. For the CDR3, the DNA is TGCGCCAGCAGCACGACTAGCGGGAGAGATGAGCAGTTCTTC.

The chain couples TRBV6-1 to TRBJ2-1, with a tentative D call TRBD2 (7 bases). The V end lost 5 bases, the J end lost 0 bases, and 14 bases lay between the germline ends. CDR1 is MNHNS, CDR2 SASEGT, per germline. CDR3 length equals 16 residues. The DNA of the CDR3 is TGTGCCAGCAGTAAAGGGGGGGGAGTCTCCTACAATGAGCAGTTCTTC. Translating gives CASSKGGGVSYNEQFF.

This clone has just a few counts. The J gene is TRBJ1-5, the V gene TRBV19, with D unresolved. Trimming took off 5 bases at V and 0 bases at J, with 11 bases between the two ends. Per the germline V gene, CDR1 is LNHDA and CDR2 is SQIVND (reference sequence). This CDR3 is 15 amino acids long. For the CDR3, the DNA is TGTGCCAGTAGTCGGGAAGACAATAGCAATCAGCCCCAGCATTTT. Its protein is CASSREDNSNQPQHF.

The chain is built from TRBV13 and TRBJ2-1; D not certain. Germline-derived CDR1 and CDR2 are PRHDT and FYEKMQ (reference sequence). The ends were cut back, 2 bases at V and 6 bases at J, with 11 bases in the middle. The CDR3 length is 14 residues. The CDR3 sequence is CASSLRGAPNEQFF. The CDR3 DNA follows: TGTGCCAGCAGCTTAAGAGGTGCCCCCAATGAGCAGTTCTTC.

The CDR3 protein is CAWSVRSGNTSPLHF. CDR3 nucleotide sequence: TGTGCCTGGAGTGTACGTTCCGGGAATACTTCACCCCTCCACTTT. The chain links TRBV30 to TRBJ1-6; D is undetermined. The CDR3 is 15 residues long. With 0 bases removed from V and 9 bases from J, the gap between germline ends came to 15 bases. Germline V gene sequence: CDR1 GTSNPN, CDR2 SVGIG (reference sequence).

This chain links TRBV10-3 with TRBJ1-3; D not resolved. The germline gives CDR1 ENHRY, CDR2 SYGVKD. The length of the CDR3 is 17 residues. V lost 3 bases and J 0 bases, leaving 15 bases between the germline ends. The CDR3 spells CAISDPPGISSGNTIYF. CDR3 DNA sequence: TGTGCCATCAGTGACCCCCCGGGGATCAGCTCTGGAAACACCATATATTTT.

V is TRBV14 and J is TRBJ2-5; D uncertain. Trimming stripped 4 bases from V and 2 bases from J, with 11 bases between. The CDR3 is 14 residues long. Germline V lookup: CDR1 SGHDN, CDR2 FVKESK. CDR3 nucleotides: TGTGCCAGCAGCCCCCTTGGAGCGCAAGAGACCCAGTACTTC. It codes for CASSPLGAQETQYF.

The chain combines TRBV2 with TRBJ1-3; D perhaps matches TRBD1 (6 bases). The V gene's germline CDR1 is SNHLY and CDR2 FYNNEI. The CDR3 covers 15 residues. Trimming took off 4 bases at V and 3 bases at J, with 13 bases between the two ends. CDR3 sequence reads: CASSGEGVVGNTIYF. CDR3 bases: TGTGCCAGCAGTGGGGAGGGGGTTGTTGGAAACACCATATATTTT.

This clone has more than one count but fewer than ten. The gene calls are TRBV28 and TRBJ1-2; D perhaps matches TRBD1 (6 bases). Trimming shortened V by 2 bases and J by 6 bases, and 10 bases separated the two germline ends. This CDR3 has 13 amino acids. Germline V lookup: CDR1 MDHEN, CDR2 SYDVKM. The CDR3 nucleotides read TGTGCCAGCAGTTTACAGGGGTTAGATGGCTACACCTTC. Amino acid sequence: CASSLQGLDGYTF.

The chain has TRBV5-6 and TRBJ2-7; 8 nucleotides line up with TRBD2. Germline V CDR1 and CDR2: SGHDT, YYEEEE. The CDR3 has 16 amino acids. V shed 2 bases, J shed 0 bases, and the junction held 7 bases outside the gene matches. CDR3 nucleotide sequence: TGTGCCAGCAGCTTCCTAAGCGGGGGCTCCTCCTACGAGCAGTACTTC. Amino acids: CASSFLSGGSSYEQYF.

This sequence joins TRBV2 and TRBJ2-5; D possibly corresponds to TRBD2 (6 bases). Germline-derived CDR1 and CDR2 are SNHLY and FYNNEI. Trimming took 7 bases from V and 5 from J, leaving 11 bases between them. CDR3 size: 12 residues. In nucleotides, the CDR3 is TGTGCCAGCATGGGAGGATGGGAGACCCAGTACTTC. Encoded protein: CASMGGWETQYF. Looking up the rest from reference TRBV2 and TRBJ2-5 gives the full variable domain: EPEVTQTPSHQVTQMGQEVILRCVPISNHLYFYWYRQILGQKVEFLVSFYNNEISEKSEIFDDQFSVERPDGSNFTLKIRSTKLEDSAMYFCASMGGWETQYFGPGTRLLVL.